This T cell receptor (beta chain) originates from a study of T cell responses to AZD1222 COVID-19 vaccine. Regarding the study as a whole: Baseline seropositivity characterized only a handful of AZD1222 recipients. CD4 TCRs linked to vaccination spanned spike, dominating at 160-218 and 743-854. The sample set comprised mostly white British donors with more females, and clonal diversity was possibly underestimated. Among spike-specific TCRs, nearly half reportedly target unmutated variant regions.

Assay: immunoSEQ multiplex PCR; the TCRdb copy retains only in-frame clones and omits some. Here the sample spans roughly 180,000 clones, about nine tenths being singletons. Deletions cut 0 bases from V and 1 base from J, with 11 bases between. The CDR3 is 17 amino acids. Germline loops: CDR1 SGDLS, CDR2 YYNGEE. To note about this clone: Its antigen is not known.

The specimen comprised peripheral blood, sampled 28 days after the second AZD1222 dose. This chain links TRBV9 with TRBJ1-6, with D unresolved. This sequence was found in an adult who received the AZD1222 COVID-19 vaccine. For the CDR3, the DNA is TGTGCCAGCAGCGTAGCTAGGGTTCGGTCCTATAATTCACCCCTCCACTTT. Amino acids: CASSVARVRSYNSPLHF.